These 21 T cell receptor beta chains share one sample of origin, sequenced in a study of cytomegalovirus exposure and HLA in healthy donors. The PCR made use of 60 Vbeta and 13 Jbeta primers. TCRdb keeps only in-frame clones here, not all; method: immunoSEQ multiplex PCR. The sample has 180,000 or so clones; over 80% are singletons. The sample consisted of PBMCs. These receptors all come from a woman aged 50 to 60 in good health and CMV-seropositive.

The genes are TRBV5-4 and TRBJ2-5, with a tentative D call TRBD1 (6 bases). Germline V gives CDR1 SGHNT, CDR2 YYREEE (reference sequence). The V end lost 4 bases, the J end lost 2 bases, and 12 bases lay between the germline ends. The CDR3 has 14 amino acids. CDR3: CASSLGQRQETQYF. The CDR3 DNA is TGTGCCAGCAGCCTCGGACAGCGACAAGAGACCCAGTACTTC.

The V and J genes are TRBV27 and TRBJ2-3; 11 bases match TRBD2. In germline, CDR1 is MNHEY, CDR2 SMNVEV (reference sequence). The CDR3 is 16 residues long. The ends lost 3 bases at V and 2 bases at J; junction bases unmatched: 4. The CDR3, as DNA: TGTGCCAGCAGTTTGGGGGGACTAGCGGTCACAGATACGCAGTATTTT. Amino acid sequence: CASSLGGLAVTDTQYF.

V and J are TRBV5-1 and TRBJ1-1; 8 nucleotides line up with TRBD1. Germline V gives CDR1 SGHRS, CDR2 YFSETQ. This CDR3 has 14 amino acids. V dropped 2 bases and J dropped 4; count of bases not matched to a gene: 4. This CDR3 is CASSLQGVGTEAFF. The DNA of the CDR3 is TGCGCCAGCAGCTTACAGGGGGTCGGCACTGAAGCTTTCTTT.

This clone was recorded only once. V is TRBV5-5 and J is TRBJ1-1, with D hard to call. CDR1 SGHKS and CDR2 YYEKEE come from the germline V gene (reference sequence). This CDR3 is built from 14 residues. The V gene lost 2 bases and the J gene lost 0 bases, with 8 bases spanning the gap. CDR3: CASSLYILNTEAFF. In nucleotides, the CDR3 is TGTGCCAGCAGCTTATATATTTTGAACACTGAAGCTTTCTTT.

V and J are TRBV9 and TRBJ2-1; 12 nucleotides align to TRBD2. Germline-derived CDR1 and CDR2 are SGDLS and YYNGEE. The CDR3 loop spans 17 amino acids. The ends lost 4 bases at V and 7 bases at J; junction bases unmatched: 12. In DNA form, the CDR3 reads TGTGCCAGCAGCCCCCCCCTCACTAGCGGGAGGAGGAATGAGCAGTTCTTC. It encodes CASSPPLTSGRRNEQFF.

Details on this clone: The junction and the germline gene differ at one end; a read error may be behind it. This sequence joins TRBV7-9 and TRBJ1-1; tentative D call: TRBD1 (5 bases). This CDR3 has 16 residues. The germline gives CDR1 SEHNR, CDR2 FQNEAQ (reference sequence). DNA for the CDR3: TGTTCCAGCAGCTCACTGCTTACTTTAAAGGGGACTGAAGCTTTCTTT. This gives the protein CSSSSLLTLKGTEAFF.

The rearrangement links TRBV5-4 to TRBJ1-2; D is possibly TRBD1 (5 bases). The germline V and J ends were trimmed by 3 bases and 8 bases, with 11 bases remaining between them. CDR3 size: 12 residues. CDR1 and CDR2 from the germline V gene are SGHNT and YYREEE (reference sequence). The CDR3 region is CASSYLGGGYTF. CDR3 in DNA: TGTGCCAGCAGCTATCTGGGGGGAGGCTACACCTTC.

Only a few counts were recorded for this clone. The chain combines TRBV29-1 with TRBJ2-5; 7 bases are a match to TRBD1. In germline, CDR1 is SQVTM, CDR2 ANQGSEA. The CDR3 extends over 13 amino acids. Trimming removed 7 bases from V and 2 bases from J; junction bases left unmatched: 7. DNA of the CDR3: TGCAGCGGTTCGGGACAGCTTCAAGAGACCCAGTACTTC. Amino acids: CSGSGQLQETQYF.

This clone occurred a few times. This chain connects TRBV27 to TRBJ2-3, with 7 bases that match TRBD1. Trimming took 3 bases from V and 0 from J; bases not matched to a gene: 9. This CDR3 is built from 17 residues. Germline V lookup: CDR1 MNHEY, CDR2 SMNVEV (reference sequence). Here the CDR3 reads CASSFTGAAPSTDTQYF. The CDR3 DNA sequence: TGTGCCAGCAGTTTCACAGGGGCCGCACCTAGCACAGATACGCAGTATTTT.

V is TRBV4-2 and J is TRBJ2-2; a possible D gene is TRBD1 (5 bases). Germline loops: CDR1 LGHNA, CDR2 YNFKEQ. The V end lost 4 bases, the J end lost 6 bases, and 15 bases lay between the germline ends. This CDR3 has 15 residues. The CDR3 DNA is TGTGCCAGCAGCCGACCGCAGGGCATCGCCGGGGAGCTGTTTTTT. Protein: CASSRPQGIAGELFF.

This chain connects TRBV30 to TRBJ1-4; 7 bases map to TRBD1. This CDR3 contains 14 residues. CDR1 GTSNPN and CDR2 SVGIG come from the germline V gene (reference sequence). V shed 2 bases and J 3 bases; nucleotides not matched to a gene: 3. This CDR3 reads CAWSFRGSNEKLFF. CDR3 DNA: TGTGCCTGGAGTTTCAGGGGGTCTAATGAAAAACTGTTTTTT.

V usage is TRBV11-3 and J usage is TRBJ2-1, with TRBD2 matching 11 bases. Germline-derived CDR1 and CDR2 are SGHNT and YENEEA. CDR3 size: 14 residues. Trimming cost V 5 bases and J 6 bases; bases outside gene matches: 3. The CDR3 is CASSLAGGGNEQFF. CDR3 coding DNA: TGTGCCAGCAGCCTAGCGGGAGGTGGCAATGAGCAGTTCTTC.

The chain combines TRBV25-1 with TRBJ2-7, with 9 bases matching TRBD1. The CDR3 is 14 residues long. V lost 5 bases, J lost 4 bases, and 6 bases stayed unmatched. Germline V gene lookup returns CDR1 MGHDK and CDR2 SYGVNS. The CDR3 loop is CASSSGTGYYEQYF. CDR3 DNA: TGTGCCAGCAGTTCTGGGACAGGGTATTACGAGCAGTACTTC.

The sample holds a few counts of this clone. This chain connects TRBV27 to TRBJ2-7; 8 positions agree with TRBD1. Trimming cost V 5 bases and J 8 bases; bases outside gene matches: 5. CDR3 length: 12 residues. Germline V CDR1 and CDR2: MNHEY, SMNVEV (reference sequence). The CDR3 loop is CASSQGTGKQYF. The DNA for the CDR3 is TGTGCCAGCAGTCAAGGGACAGGAAAGCAGTACTTC.

The chain carries TRBV27 and TRBJ1-5; D may be TRBD1 (5 bases). The CDR3 covers 13 residues. Trimming took off 3 bases at V and 7 bases at J, with 10 bases between the two ends. The V gene's germline CDR1 is MNHEY and CDR2 SMNVEV (reference sequence). The CDR3 loop is CASSFRGSQPQHF. CDR3 DNA: TGTGCCAGCAGTTTCCGGGGGAGCCAGCCCCAGCATTTT.

J is TRBJ2-7 and V is TRBV19, with D uncertain. The ends were cut back, 10 bases at V and 1 base at J, with 11 bases in the middle. The CDR3 length is 12 residues. The V gene's germline CDR1 is LNHDA and CDR2 SQIVND (reference sequence). CDR3 loop: CATSTGSYEQYF. The DNA for the CDR3 is TGTGCCACCTCGACGGGTTCCTACGAGCAGTACTTC.

J is TRBJ2-7 and V is TRBV21-1; the tabulated D call, TRBD1, remains unverified against the DNA. TRBV21-1 is noted as a pseudogene. The CDR3 spans 13 residues. This chain's CDR3 is CASSKPGHYEQYF. As DNA, the CDR3 is TGTGCCAGCAGCAAACCGGGACACTACGAGCAGTACTTC.

J is TRBJ1-2 and V is TRBV7-9; possible D gene TRBD1, 5 bases. The length of the CDR3 is 14 residues. Per the germline V gene, CDR1 is SEHNR and CDR2 is FQNEAQ (reference sequence). V was trimmed by 5 bases and J by 4 bases, leaving 14 bases between them. CDR3 in amino acids: CASSREGLIYGYTF. The CDR3 region has the DNA TGTGCCAGCAGCCGAGAGGGACTTATCTATGGCTACACCTTC.

The genes are TRBV4-2 and TRBJ2-2; weak D call: TRBD2 (5 bases). Trimming took off 4 bases at V and 7 bases at J, with 19 bases between the two ends. The germline gives CDR1 LGHNA, CDR2 YNFKEQ. CDR3 length equals 16 residues. The CDR3 nucleotides are TGTGCCAGCAGCCCCCAAGGGCGGGTTGACGACGGGGAGCTGTTTTTT. Translation gives CASSPQGRVDDGELFF.

The rearrangement joins TRBV28 to TRBJ2-3; the D is unclear. The CDR3 covers 15 residues. Germline V gene sequence: CDR1 MDHEN, CDR2 SYDVKM. Deletions cut 6 bases from V and 1 base from J, with 14 bases between. DNA for the CDR3: TGTGCCAGCAGATCCTCGGGTATAGGCACAGATACGCAGTATTTT. Translated: CASRSSGIGTDTQYF.

This clone came up a few times. The chain is built from TRBV5-1 and TRBJ1-1, with 8 bases that match TRBD1. Germline CDR1 reads SGHRS; CDR2 reads YFSETQ. Germline trimming cut 4 bases from V and 0 bases from J; bases unmatched to any gene: 5. The CDR3 sequence is 15 residues long. This CDR3 is CASSAGQEMNTEAFF. In nucleotides, the CDR3 is TGCGCCAGCAGCGCGGGACAGGAGATGAACACTGAAGCTTTCTTT.